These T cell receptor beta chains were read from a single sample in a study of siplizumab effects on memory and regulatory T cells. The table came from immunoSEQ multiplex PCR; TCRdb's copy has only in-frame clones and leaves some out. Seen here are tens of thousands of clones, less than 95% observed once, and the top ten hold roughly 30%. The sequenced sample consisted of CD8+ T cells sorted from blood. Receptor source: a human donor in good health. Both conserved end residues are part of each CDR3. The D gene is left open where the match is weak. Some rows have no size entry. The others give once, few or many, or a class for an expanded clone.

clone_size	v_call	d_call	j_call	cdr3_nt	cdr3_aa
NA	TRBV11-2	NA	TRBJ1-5	TGTGCCAGCAGCCGCGAGGGACCGGATCAGCCCCAGCATTTT	CASSREGPDQPQHF
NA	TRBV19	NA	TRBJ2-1	TGTGCCAGTAGTATAATCGGGACCGACTACAATGAGCAGTTCTTC	CASSIIGTDYNEQFF
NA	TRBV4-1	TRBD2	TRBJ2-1	TGCGCCAGCAGCCAAGGGTTGGGCGGGAGAGGATATACGAGCTCCTACAATGAGCAGTTCTTC	CASSQGLGGRGYTSSYNEQFF
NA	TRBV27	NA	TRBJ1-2	TGTGCCAGCAGTACCGGGACGGGCGGCTACACCTTC	CASSTGTGGYTF
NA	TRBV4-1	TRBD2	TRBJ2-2	TGCGCCAGCAGCCAAGACGGCGGGGGGGCAATAGGGGAGCTGTTTTTT	CASSQDGGGAIGELFF
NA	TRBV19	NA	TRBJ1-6	TGTGCCAGTAGTGAAGGGAACCCTAATTCACCCCTCCACTTT	CASSEGNPNSPLHF
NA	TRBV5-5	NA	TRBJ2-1	TGTGCCAGCAGCTTAGGTTGGGGGGAGCGGTTCTTC	CASSLGWGERFF
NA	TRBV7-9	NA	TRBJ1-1	TGTGCCAGCAGCTTAGCGGTTAACTATGAAGCTTTCTTT	CASSLAVNYEAFF
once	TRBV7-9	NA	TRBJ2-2	TGTGCCAGCACCCCTAGGGTACAGCAGAACACCGGGGAGCTGTTTTTT	CASTPRVQQNTGELFF
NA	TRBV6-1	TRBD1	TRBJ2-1	TGTGCCACCAAGGGGGCGCGAAGGGAAAATGAGCAGTTCTTC	CATKGARRENEQFF
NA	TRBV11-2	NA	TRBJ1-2	TGTGCCAGCAGCACCGCGAGGGACGCTAACTATGGCTACACCTTC	CASSTARDANYGYTF
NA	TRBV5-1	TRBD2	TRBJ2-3	TGCGCCAGCAGCCCGGGGGGAGATACGCAGTATTTT	CASSPGGDTQYF
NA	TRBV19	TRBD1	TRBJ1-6	TGTGCCAGTAGTATTGGGACAGGGCAAGGGTCCCTCCACTTT	CASSIGTGQGSLHF
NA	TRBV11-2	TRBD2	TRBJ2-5	TGTGCCAGCAGCTTATGGGGAGCGGGGGGAGATAAAGAGACCCAGTACTTC	CASSLWGAGGDKETQYF
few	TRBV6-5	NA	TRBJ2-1	TGTGCCAGCAGTTACTCAGGCGATGATGAGCAGTTCTTC	CASSYSGDDEQFF
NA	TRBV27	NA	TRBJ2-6	TGTGCCACCAGACACCTCTCTGGGGCCAACGTCCTGACTTTC	CATRHLSGANVLTF
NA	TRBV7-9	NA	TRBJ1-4	TGTGCCAGCAGCTCCTCCCGAAGGGGGATGATTGAAAAACTGTTTTTT	CASSSSRRGMIEKLFF
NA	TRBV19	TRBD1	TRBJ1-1	TGTGCCAGTAGGGGGACAGGGGTCACTGAAGCTTTCTTT	CASRGTGVTEAFF
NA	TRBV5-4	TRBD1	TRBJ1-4	TGTGCCAGCAGCTTGGGCGACAGGGGAGTAACTAATGAAAAACTGTTTTTT	CASSLGDRGVTNEKLFF
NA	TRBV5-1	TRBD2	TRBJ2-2	TGCGCCAGCAGCCCCGGGACTATCAACACCGGGGAGCTGTTTTTT	CASSPGTINTGELFF
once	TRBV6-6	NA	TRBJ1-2	TGTGCCAGCAGTCACGGAATTTCCCTTGATGGCTACACCTTC	CASSHGISLDGYTF
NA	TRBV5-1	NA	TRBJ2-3	TGCGCCAGCAGCTTACCGGGTGAAGATACGCAGTATTTT	CASSLPGEDTQYF
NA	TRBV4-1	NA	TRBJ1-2	TGCGCCAGCAGCCCTCTCTCGAGGGATGGCTACACCTTC	CASSPLSRDGYTF
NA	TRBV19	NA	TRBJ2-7	TGTGCCAGTAGCCTCGTCCGGACCGGGGAGCAGTACTTC	CASSLVRTGEQYF
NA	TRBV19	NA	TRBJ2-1	TGTGCCAGTAGTCCTGTTGGCAATGAGCAGTTCTTC	CASSPVGNEQFF
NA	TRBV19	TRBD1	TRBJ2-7	TGTGCCAGTAGTTCCCTAGGGACAGGTCGACAGTACTTC	CASSSLGTGRQYF
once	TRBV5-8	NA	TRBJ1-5	TGTGCCAGCAGCCTAGGCAGCGGAGTGCGCAATCAGCCCCAGCATTTT	CASSLGSGVRNQPQHF
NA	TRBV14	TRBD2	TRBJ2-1	TGTGCCAGCAGCCATCTTCGGGAGGGCCTCAATGAGCAGTTCTTC	CASSHLREGLNEQFF
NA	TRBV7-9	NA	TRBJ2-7	TGTGCCAGCAGCCCAGAGACGGGTTTCTACGAGCAGTACTTC	CASSPETGFYEQYF